These T cell receptor beta chains were read from a single sample in a study of response to subunit inactivated influenza vaccine. Each CDR3 protein gets one entry after TCRdb re-called the RT-PCR reads with MiXCR. Counted here are some 800,000 distinct CDR3 sequences, 21% occurring once; the ten biggest clones make up 10%. The sample in question was PBMCs from blood, obtained more than 4 days after vaccination. The receptors were sampled from a man aged 45 to 65 who received an inactivated influenza vaccine. The CDR3 runs from the conserved cysteine through the conserved F or W. Fields, in order: V gene, J gene, CDR3 protein.

TRBV7-3	TRBJ2-1	CASSLIGQKGHEQFF
TRBV6-5	TRBJ1-5	CASISPAGREPQHF
TRBV6-1	TRBJ1-4	CASSRTGRATNEKLFF
TRBV5-1	TRBJ2-1	CASSLALRGSYNEQFF
TRBV7-2	TRBJ2-7	CASKRFGPVEQYF
TRBV3-1	TRBJ2-1	CASSNIPGPQMRKFF
TRBV7-2	TRBJ1-6	CASSLRSSYNSPLHF
TRBV12-3/TRBV12-4	TRBJ1-2	CASSSWGGYTF
TRBV12-3/TRBV12-4	TRBJ2-2	CASSPGLAGNTGELFF
TRBV29-1	TRBJ1-5	CSVLVGAVNQPQHF
TRBV18	TRBJ2-7	CASSPPMGHRFYEQYF
TRBV6-1	TRBJ2-5	CASSGRAGGLNTLQETQYF
TRBV7-2	TRBJ1-1	CASSWGQTNTEAFF
TRBV20-1	TRBJ2-1	CSARDPAGPYNEQFF
TRBV3-1	TRBJ2-4	CASSQDRRPLGDIQYF
TRBV5-5	TRBJ2-2	CASSLVGGSTGELFF
TRBV24-1	TRBJ2-5	CATSGQGRETQYF
TRBV20-1	TRBJ2-5	CSARDGSGTQETQYF
TRBV20-1	TRBJ2-5	CSAKRDAKETQYF
TRBV6-1	TRBJ2-5	CASRASGTETQYF
TRBV27	TRBJ2-2	CASSPSGWLSLNTGELFF
TRBV5-6	TRBJ2-1	CASSLLDRGAYNEQFF
TRBV29-1	TRBJ2-2	CSVLRETGELFF
TRBV29-1	TRBJ2-3	CSVETVLAGVTDTQYF
TRBV2	TRBJ1-2	CASSPGTGDYGYTF
TRBV20-1	TRBJ1-1	CSARDLGGWRNTEAFF
TRBV24-1	TRBJ2-3	CATKPDSTDTQYF
TRBV10-3	TRBJ2-6	CAIWTGGSGANVLTF
TRBV20-1	TRBJ2-1	CSARTGATIEQFF
TRBV25-1	TRBJ1-5	CARTFAQGRLGSNQPQHF
TRBV5-1	TRBJ2-6	CASSLEPSGANVLTF
TRBV6-1	TRBJ2-2	CASINGGRAHTGELFF
TRBV15	TRBJ1-2	CATSRDRGTGDGYTF
TRBV20-1	TRBJ2-1	CSARSPAGGYNEQFF
TRBV6-2/TRBV6-3	TRBJ2-7	CASSQKGGTYEQYF
TRBV28	TRBJ1-4	CASLSVPNEKLFF